The 26 T cell receptor beta chains below come from one sample, sequenced in a study of blood T cell repertoires in COVID-19. The method was immunoSEQ multiplex PCR; TCRdb's version includes in-frame clones alone and lacks a portion of them. Of roughly 380,000 clones detected, approximately 80% appear once; the ten largest clones hold around 1%. The sample consisted of peripheral blood. The receptor source for this set is a human donor with acute or convalescent COVID-19. The donor label of this sample is uncertain.

This chain joins TRBV3-1 (or the pseudogene TRBV3-2) and TRBJ1-1; D gene unclear. The CDR3 is made up of 13 amino acids. V lost 1 base and J lost 6, with 9 bases in between. Germline CDR1 LGHDT, CDR2 YNNKEL (reference sequence). CDR3 sequence reads: CASSQVASSEAFF. In nucleotides, the CDR3 is TGTGCCAGCAGCCAAGTTGCCAGTTCTGAAGCTTTCTTT.

This clone was picked up a small number of times. This chain joins TRBV28 and TRBJ1-5; no reliable D call. CDR1 and CDR2 from the germline V gene are MDHEN and SYDVKM. The CDR3 is made up of 13 amino acids. V lost 2 bases, J lost 5 bases, and 7 bases lay in between. The CDR3 sequence is CASSLGAHQPQHF. The DNA of the CDR3 is TGTGCCAGCAGTTTAGGAGCCCATCAGCCCCAGCATTTT.

The chain recombines TRBV5-8 with TRBJ2-7; D might be TRBD1 (6 bases). Trimming shortened V by 0 bases and J by 6 bases, and 13 bases separated the two germline ends. CDR1 is SGHTS, CDR2 YDEGEE, per germline. This CDR3 has 14 amino acids. This chain's CDR3 is CASSLGQERREQYF. In nucleotides, the CDR3 is TGTGCCAGCAGCTTGGGACAGGAACGGCGCGAGCAGTACTTC.

V gene TRBV13 combines with J gene TRBJ2-5, with D perhaps matching TRBD1 (5 bases). CDR1 is PRHDT, CDR2 FYEKMQ, per germline (reference sequence). V lost 1 base, J lost 4 bases, and 16 bases lay in between. The CDR3 covers 16 residues. CDR3: CASSLEGQGPRETQYF. In DNA form, the CDR3 reads TGTGCCAGCAGCTTAGAGGGGCAGGGTCCAAGAGAGACCCAGTACTTC.

The chain links TRBV12-3 or TRBV12-4 to TRBJ2-5; no clear D. This CDR3 has 13 amino acids. V lost 4 bases to trimming and J lost 2 bases, with 8 bases between them. The CDR3 region has the DNA TGTGCCAGCAGTTGGCCTGAACAAGAGACCCAGTACTTC. It is translated as CASSWPEQETQYF.

A few counts support this clone. V is TRBV6-5 and J is TRBJ1-6; D possibly corresponds to TRBD1 (6 bases). CDR1 and CDR2 (germline): MNHEY, SVGAGI. V was pared by 5 bases and J by 9 bases, with 8 bases between. CDR3 size: 12 residues. The CDR3 bases are TGTGCCAGCAGTCCAGGGGTTTCACCCCTCCACTTT. This gives the protein CASSPGVSPLHF.

The chain has TRBV15 and TRBJ2-2; TRBD1 might be the D (5 bases). Deletions cut 3 bases from V and 3 bases from J, with 8 bases between. Per germline, CDR1 LNHNV and CDR2 YYDKDF (reference sequence). The CDR3 covers 14 residues. The CDR3 coding sequence is TGTGCCACCAGCAGTTACAGGTACACCGGGGAGCTGTTTTTT. Its translation is CATSSYRYTGELFF.

The chain carries TRBV6-5 and TRBJ1-5, with 7 bases lining up with TRBD1. Germline-derived CDR1 and CDR2 are MNHEY and SVGAGI. This CDR3 has 15 amino acids. V was pared by 6 bases and J by 4 bases, with 9 bases of the junction left unmatched. This CDR3 reads CASREPDRVNQPQHF. In DNA form, the CDR3 reads TGTGCCAGCAGGGAGCCAGACAGGGTAAATCAGCCCCAGCATTTT.

The genes are TRBV4-1 and TRBJ1-1; TRBD1 matches 7 bases. Germline assignment: CDR1 MGHRA and CDR2 YSYEKL. The length of the CDR3 is 15 residues. Trimming at V came to 4 bases and at J to 5 bases, leaving 10 bases not matched to a gene. Here the CDR3 reads CASSPHLQGVTEAFF. In nucleotides, the CDR3 is TGCGCCAGCAGCCCACACCTCCAGGGGGTAACTGAAGCTTTCTTT.

A few counts support this clone. This chain uses TRBV5-6 with TRBJ1-4; D is perhaps TRBD1 (5 bases). Germline loops: CDR1 SGHDT, CDR2 YYEEEE. This CDR3 has 15 amino acids. V gave up 3 bases and J gave up 3 bases, with 12 bases separating them. The CDR3 loop is CASSWGTVSNEKLFF. In DNA form, the CDR3 reads TGTGCCAGCAGCTGGGGGACTGTATCTAATGAAAAACTGTTTTTT.

The V call is TRBV19, the J call TRBJ2-1; the match to TRBD2 covers 14 bases. The CDR3 extends over 14 amino acids. Germline CDR1 LNHDA, CDR2 SQIVND (reference sequence). Unmatched junction bases numbered 5, after V lost 8 bases and J lost 8 bases. The CDR3 nucleotides are TGTGCCAGTTCGGGACTAGCGGGAGCCCATGAGCAGTTCTTC. It encodes CASSGLAGAHEQFF.

The CDR3 nucleotides read TGTGCCAGCGGCAGGGGCGCCGGGGAGCTGTTTTTT. It codes for CASGRGAGELFF. J is TRBJ2-2 and V is TRBV2; a possible D gene is TRBD1 (6 bases). The length of the CDR3 is 12 residues. Germline V gene lookup returns CDR1 SNHLY and CDR2 FYNNEI. V gave up 8 bases and J gave up 6 bases, with 10 bases separating them.

The chain links TRBV7-6 to TRBJ1-1; D gene ambiguous. From germline, CDR1 is SGHVS and CDR2 FNYEAQ. V was pared by 5 bases and J by 3 bases, with 16 bases between. The CDR3 is 15 amino acids. This chain's CDR3 is CASSPTAFAHTEAFF. The CDR3 bases are TGTGCCAGCAGCCCAACTGCATTTGCCCACACTGAAGCTTTCTTT.

This chain links TRBV6-6 with TRBJ1-1, with D possibly TRBD1 on 5 matching bases. Deletions cut 8 bases from V and 7 bases from J, with 14 bases between. This CDR3 contains 12 residues. Germline V gives CDR1 MNHNY, CDR2 SVGAGI (reference sequence). For the CDR3, the DNA is TGTGCCAGCTCCCGAATAGGGGTTGAAGCTTTCTTT. Amino acid sequence: CASSRIGVEAFF.

This clone showed up just once. The chain couples TRBV5-5 to TRBJ2-2; D is unresolved. The CDR3 sequence is 15 residues long. V shed 3 bases and J shed 1 base, with 10 bases lying between them. Germline assignment: CDR1 SGHKS and CDR2 YYEKEE (reference sequence). The CDR3 loop is CASSSRQVNTGELFF. CDR3 DNA: TGTGCCAGCAGCTCCCGACAAGTGAACACCGGGGAGCTGTTTTTT.

The gene calls are TRBV18 and TRBJ1-1; D might be TRBD1 (6 bases). CDR3 size: 15 residues. CDR1 KGHSH and CDR2 LQKENI come from the germline V gene. The V end lost 0 bases, the J end lost 7 bases, and 15 bases lay between the germline ends. The CDR3 spells CASSPPTQGRDEAFF. In DNA form, the CDR3 reads TGTGCCAGCTCACCACCTACACAGGGAAGGGATGAAGCTTTCTTT.

This chain uses TRBV6-6 with TRBJ2-2; a possible D gene is TRBD1 (7 bases). The CDR3 contains 14 residues. Germline assignment: CDR1 MNHNY and CDR2 SVGAGI (reference sequence). V lost 8 bases to trimming and J lost 5 bases, with 15 bases between them. CDR3 sequence reads: CASSMTGRTGELFF. CDR3 bases: TGTGCCAGCTCCATGACAGGGAGGACCGGGGAGCTGTTTTTT.

V and J are TRBV27 and TRBJ1-5; possible D gene TRBD1, 6 bases. Trimming took off 2 bases at V and 5 bases at J, with 13 bases between the two ends. Germline-derived CDR1 and CDR2 are MNHEY and SMNVEV (reference sequence). This CDR3 comprises 15 residues. CDR3 nucleotides: TGTGCCAGCAGTTTACTGCTCAGGGGCTATCAGCCCCAGCATTTT. This encodes CASSLLLRGYQPQHF.

The chain couples TRBV27 to TRBJ2-3; D remains unclear. CDR3 length: 14 amino acids. Germline V gives CDR1 MNHEY, CDR2 SMNVEV (reference sequence). V was cut by 5 bases and J by 8 bases, with 17 bases left in between. CDR3: CASSARGAGVTQYF. The CDR3 DNA is TGTGCCAGCAGTGCCCGAGGAGCCGGCGTTACGCAGTATTTT.

This clone was recorded only once. This rearrangement joins TRBV6-5 to TRBJ1-4; D is unclear. The CDR3 covers 13 residues. CDR1 is MNHEY, CDR2 SVGAGI, per germline. The ends were cut back, 7 bases at V and 4 bases at J, with 10 bases in the middle. In DNA form, the CDR3 reads TGTGCCAGCAACTTAGTAGTTAATGAAAAACTGTTTTTT. Protein sequence: CASNLVVNEKLFF.

The CDR3 is CASSSFRTGKYNEQFF. In DNA, the CDR3 is TGTGCCAGCAGTTCGTTCCGGACTGGAAAGTACAATGAGCAGTTCTTC. The rearrangement links TRBV28 to TRBJ2-1, with D perhaps TRBD2 (5 bases). Per the germline V gene, CDR1 is MDHEN and CDR2 is SYDVKM. The V end lost 4 bases, the J end lost 4 bases, and 17 bases lay between the germline ends. The CDR3 runs 16 residues.

The rearrangement joins TRBV27 to TRBJ1-4; 7 positions match TRBD1. Losses at the gene ends were 4 bases for V and 6 bases for J; bases not matched to a gene: 2. The CDR3 consists of 13 residues. Germline V gene lookup returns CDR1 MNHEY and CDR2 SMNVEV (reference sequence). CDR3 DNA: TGTGCCAGCAGTTACCAGGGGGATGAAAAACTGTTTTTT. Protein product: CASSYQGDEKLFF. Combining the CDR3 with reference TRBV27 and TRBJ1-4 gives the whole variable domain EAQVTQNPRYLITVTGKKLTVTCSQNMNHEYMSWYRQDPGLGLRQIYYSMNVEVTDKGDVPEGYKVSRKEKRNFPLILESPSPNQTSLYFCASSYQGDEKLFFGSGTQLSVL.

The chain joins TRBV2 to TRBJ1-1, with D possibly matching TRBD1 (5 bases). The CDR3 is 15 residues long. Germline assignment: CDR1 SNHLY and CDR2 FYNNEI. Trimming took off 4 bases at V and 6 bases at J, with 18 bases between the two ends. The CDR3 DNA sequence: TGTGCCAGCAGTGCCGGGAGGAGGGGTACCGCTGAAGCTTTCTTT. Amino acid sequence: CASSAGRRGTAEAFF.

The chain employs TRBV6-6 and TRBJ2-1; 8 bases are a match to TRBD2. This CDR3 has 16 residues. Germline V gives CDR1 MNHNY, CDR2 SVGAGI (reference sequence). The trim removed 6 bases at V and 0 bases at J, leaving 7 bases unmatched. The CDR3 sequence: CASSDPSGSSYNEQFF. CDR3 nucleotides: TGTGCCAGCAGCGACCCCAGCGGGAGCTCCTACAATGAGCAGTTCTTC.

The V call is TRBV30, the J call TRBJ2-3; D perhaps matches TRBD1 (5 bases). Germline V gives CDR1 GTSNPN, CDR2 SVGIG (reference sequence). This CDR3 has 14 residues. V was cut by 3 bases and J by 2 bases, with 12 bases left in between. CDR3 region: CAWRGRVDTDTQYF. DNA of the CDR3: TGTGCCTGGAGGGGCAGGGTGGACACAGATACGCAGTATTTT. The whole variable domain, remainder taken from reference TRBV30 and TRBJ2-3, is SQTIHQWPATLVQPVGSPLSLECTVEGTSNPNLYWYRQAAGRGLQLLFYSVGIGQISSEVPQNLSASRPQDRQFILSSKKLLLSDSGFYLCAWRGRVDTDTQYFGPGTRLTVL.

The rearrangement links TRBV6-1 to TRBJ1-2; D gene uncertain. The ends were cut back, 2 bases at V and 0 bases at J, with 10 bases in the middle. The germline CDR1 and CDR2 sequences are MNHNS and SASEGT. This CDR3 has 15 amino acids. The CDR3 reads CASSENGYTNYGYTF. The CDR3 coding sequence is TGTGCCAGCAGTGAAAACGGGTATACTAACTATGGCTACACCTTC.